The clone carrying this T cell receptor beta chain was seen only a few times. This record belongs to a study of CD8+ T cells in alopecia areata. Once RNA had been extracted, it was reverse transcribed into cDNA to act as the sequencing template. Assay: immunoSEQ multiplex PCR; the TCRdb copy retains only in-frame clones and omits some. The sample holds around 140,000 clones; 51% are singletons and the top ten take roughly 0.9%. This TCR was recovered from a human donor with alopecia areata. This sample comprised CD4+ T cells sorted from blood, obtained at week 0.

The CDR3 nucleotides read TGTGCCAGCAGCGAGGGACTAGCGGGAGGATCCTACGAGCAGTACTTC. Residues: CASSEGLAGGSYEQYF. The chain has TRBV9 and TRBJ2-7, with 15 positions matching TRBD2. The CDR3 is made up of 16 amino acids. Unmatched junction bases numbered 2, after V lost 3 bases and J lost 1 base. Germline CDR1 is SGDLS and CDR2 is YYNGEE.